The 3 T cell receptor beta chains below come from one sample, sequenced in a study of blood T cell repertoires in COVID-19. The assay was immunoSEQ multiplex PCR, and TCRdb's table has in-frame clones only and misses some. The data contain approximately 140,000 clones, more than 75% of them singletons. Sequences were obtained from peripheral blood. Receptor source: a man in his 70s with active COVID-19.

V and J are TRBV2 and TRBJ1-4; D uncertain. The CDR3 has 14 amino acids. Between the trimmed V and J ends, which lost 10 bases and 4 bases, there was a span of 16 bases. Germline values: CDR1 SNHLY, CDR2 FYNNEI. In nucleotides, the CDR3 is TGTGCCACTGCGGCCGTTCCCTTTAATGAAAAACTGTTTTTT. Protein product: CATAAVPFNEKLFF.

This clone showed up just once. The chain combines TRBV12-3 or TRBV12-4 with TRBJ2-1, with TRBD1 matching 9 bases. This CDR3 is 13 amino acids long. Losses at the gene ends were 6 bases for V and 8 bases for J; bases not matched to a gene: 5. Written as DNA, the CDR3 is TGTGCCAGCAGGGGGACAGGGCCGGATGAGCAGTTCTTC. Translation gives CASRGTGPDEQFF.

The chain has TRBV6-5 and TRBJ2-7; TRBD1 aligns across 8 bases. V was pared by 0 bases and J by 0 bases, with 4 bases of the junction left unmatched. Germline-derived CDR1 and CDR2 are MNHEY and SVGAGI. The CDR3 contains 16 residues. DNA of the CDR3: TGTGCCAGCAGTTACTCCCGGGACAGGAGCTCCTACGAGCAGTACTTC. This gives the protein CASSYSRDRSSYEQYF.